These T cell receptor beta chains were read from a single sample in a study of cytomegalovirus exposure and HLA in healthy donors. TCRdb's copy holds only in-frame clones and misses some; the assay was immunoSEQ multiplex PCR. The table records hundreds of thousands of clones, 80% to 95% of them present only once. Source material: PBMCs. Receptors were obtained from a young woman in good health and CMV-seronegative. Both conserved end residues are part of each CDR3. D genes are given only for firm matches. Size is omitted from some rows. Given values are once, few, many or a class for expanded clones.

CASSLGDRGFQETQYF TGTGCCAGCAGCTTAGGGGACAGGGGATTCCAAGAGACCCAGTACTTC TRBD1 TRBV7-9 . TRBJ2-5
CASSLSAAASNEKLFF TGTGCCAGCAGTTTATCGGCCGCGGCATCAAATGAAAAACTGTTTTTT . TRBV27 . TRBJ1-4
CASSPQPGQAYGYTF TGTGCCAGCTCACCACAGCCGGGACAGGCATACGGCTACACCTTC TRBD1 TRBV18 . TRBJ1-2
CASSLGPGGYTF TGTGCCAGCAGCTTAGGCCCTGGAGGCTACACCTTC . TRBV7-9 . TRBJ1-2
CASSAGGGWETQYF TGTGCCAGCAGCGCGGGGGGAGGCTGGGAGACCCAGTACTTC TRBD2 TRBV9 . TRBJ2-5
CASSPRGTGFENEQFF TGTGCCAGCTCACCACGTGGGACAGGGTTCGAGAATGAGCAGTTCTTC TRBD1 TRBV18 . TRBJ2-1
CASSIDGWSSTEAFF TGTGCCAGTAGTATAGATGGTTGGAGTTCCACTGAAGCTTTCTTT . TRBV19 . TRBJ1-1
CASNHRGTEAFF TGTGCCAGCAATCACAGGGGCACTGAAGCTTTCTTT TRBD1 TRBV6-6 . TRBJ1-1
CASSPGSGRGNEQYF TGCGCCAGCAGTCCCGGTAGCGGGAGGGGCAACGAGCAGTACTTC TRBD2 TRBV5-1 . TRBJ2-7
CASSDAGRGYTF TGTGCCAGCAGTGATGCAGGGCGCGGCTACACCTTC . TRBV25-1 . TRBJ1-2
CASSYSVVDSYEQYF TGTGCCAGCAGTTACTCGGTGGTGGACTCCTACGAGCAGTACTTC . TRBV6-5 . TRBJ2-7
CASSLSTGVNNQPQHF TGTGCCAGCAGTTTAAGTACAGGGGTTAACAATCAGCCCCAGCATTTT TRBD1 TRBV28 . TRBJ1-5
CASRLNGQGAYEQYF TGTGCCAGCAGGCTGAACGGACAGGGGGCCTACGAGCAGTACTTC TRBD1 TRBV27 once TRBJ2-7
CASPGGLAGGKTGELFF TGTGCCAGTCCGGGGGGACTAGCGGGAGGAAAGACTGGGGAGCTGTTTTTT TRBD2 TRBV19 few TRBJ2-2
CAEGGLAVNEQFF TGTGCCGAAGGGGGACTAGCGGTAAATGAGCAGTTCTTC TRBD2 TRBV6-1 . TRBJ2-1
CASSQRRASGNTIYF TGTGCCAGCAGCCAGAGGCGGGCCTCTGGAAACACCATATATTTT . TRBV14 . TRBJ1-3
CASSITSGTTYEQYF TGTGCCAGCAGTATCACTAGCGGGACTACCTACGAGCAGTACTTC TRBD2 TRBV6-5 once TRBJ2-7
CASSFGPSRSYEQYF TGTGCCAGCAGCTTTGGACCCTCGCGATCCTACGAGCAGTACTTC . TRBV5-6 once TRBJ2-7
CASSLGQYTGELFF TGCGCCAGCAGCTTGGGACAGTACACCGGGGAGCTGTTTTTT . TRBV5-1 few TRBJ2-2